This T cell receptor beta chain was captured by sequencing in a study of T-cell memory formation after mild COVID-19. On this clonotype itself: The antigen is not known.

MiXCR was run by TCRdb on the 5' RACE reads, yielding one entry per CDR3 protein. The data hold some 300,000 distinct CDR3 sequences, with more than 20% observed a single time. Overall study findings and caveats: Mainly CM and EM harbored the contracting CD4+ clones; mainly EMRA harbored the CD8+ ones. Clones shrinking between day 15 and 85 showed a balanced CD4/CD8 split, and those that grew later tilted toward CD4+. Whether second-wave clones peaking at day 37 were SARS-CoV-2 specific went unconfirmed.

The CDR3 totals 14 residues. The sequence was obtained from a man younger than 30 who had mild COVID-19 (a few samples of this study predate the infection). Cell type and time point are not known. The J gene is TRBJ2-3, the V gene TRBV3-2; the table's TRBD2 call for D was not verified on the DNA. TRBV3-2 counts as a pseudogene. Input material: PBMCs or a T cell subset sorted from them (not recorded which). The CDR3, as DNA: TGTGCCACACTAGCGGGGATTAGCACAGATACGCAGTATTTT. Translation: CATLAGISTDTQYF.